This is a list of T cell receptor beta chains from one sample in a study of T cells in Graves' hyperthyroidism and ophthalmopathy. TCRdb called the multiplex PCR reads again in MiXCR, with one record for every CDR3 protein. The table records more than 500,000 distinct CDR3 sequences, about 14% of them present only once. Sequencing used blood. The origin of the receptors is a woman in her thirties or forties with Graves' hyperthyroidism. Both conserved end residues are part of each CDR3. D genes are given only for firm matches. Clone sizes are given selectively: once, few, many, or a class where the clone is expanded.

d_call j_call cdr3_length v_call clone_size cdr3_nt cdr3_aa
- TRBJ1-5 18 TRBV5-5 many TGTGCCAGCAGCTTGGATGGAGGGATTGGAGGCTTTCGGCAGCCCCAGCATTTT CASSLDGGIGGFRQPQHF
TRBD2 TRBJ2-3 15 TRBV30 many TGTGCCTGGAGCAGGACTAGCGGGAACGTGGATACGCAGTATTTT CAWSRTSGNVDTQYF
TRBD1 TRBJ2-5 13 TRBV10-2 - TGCGCCAGCAGACAGGGGCCGGGGGAGACCCAGTACTTC CASRQGPGETQYF
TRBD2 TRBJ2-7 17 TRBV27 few TGTGCCAGCAGTTTATCGGGACTAGCGGGAGAGAGATACGAGCAGTACTTC CASSLSGLAGERYEQYF
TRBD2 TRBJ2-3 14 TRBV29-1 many TGCAGCGTTGGACTAGCGGGAGTAACAGATACGCAGTATTTT CSVGLAGVTDTQYF
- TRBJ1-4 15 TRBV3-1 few TGTGCCAGCAGCCAAAGTTTGGGGGCTGGGGAAAAACTGTTTTTT CASSQSLGAGEKLFF
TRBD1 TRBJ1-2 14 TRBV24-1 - TGTGCCACCAGTGACCGGGGACAGGGCTATGGCTACACCTTC CATSDRGQGYGYTF
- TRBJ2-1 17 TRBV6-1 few TGTGCCAGCATCCCCTCACTCGGAGCAAAAAGCCACAATGAGCCGTTCTTC CASIPSLGAKSHNEPFF
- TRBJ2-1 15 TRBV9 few TGTGCCAGCAGCCCCCCCCCGGACAGTTACAATGAGCAGTTCTTC CASSPPPDSYNEQFF
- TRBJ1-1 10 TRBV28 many TGTGCCGGAGGACAGCCTGAAGCTTTCTTT CAGGQPEAFF
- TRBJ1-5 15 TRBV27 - TGTGCCAGCAGTTTAGAATCCAGGGGAGGTCAGCCCCAGCATTTT CASSLESRGGQPQHF
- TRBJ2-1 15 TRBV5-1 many TGCGCCAGCAGCTTGAACCCTAGCGCAAACAATGAGCAGTTCTTC CASSLNPSANNEQFF
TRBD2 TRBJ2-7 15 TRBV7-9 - TGTGCCAGCAGCTTACAGGCGGGAGGTCCCTACGAGCAGTACTTC CASSLQAGGPYEQYF
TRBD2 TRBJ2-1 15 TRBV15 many TGTGCCACCAAAGAGGGAGGGCCTTTTTACAATGAGCAGTTCTTC CATKEGGPFYNEQFF
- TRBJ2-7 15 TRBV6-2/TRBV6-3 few TGTGCCAGCAGTACACCGGGACATATTCCCTACGAGCAGTACTTC CASSTPGHIPYEQYF
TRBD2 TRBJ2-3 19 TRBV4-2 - TGTGCCAGCAGCCAAACCCTTGGACTAGCGGGAGTACAAGCAGATACGCAGTATTTT CASSQTLGLAGVQADTQYF
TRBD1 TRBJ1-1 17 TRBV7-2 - TGTGCCAGCAGCTTATTGTTAGCGGGACAGTTCTACACTGAAGCTTTCTTT CASSLLLAGQFYTEAFF
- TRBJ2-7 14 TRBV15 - TGTGCCACCAGCAGAGATATCGGTTCCTACGAGCAGTACTTC CATSRDIGSYEQYF
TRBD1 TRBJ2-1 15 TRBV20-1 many TGCAGTGCTAGAGATAGACAGGGAACTTACAATGAGCAGTTCTTC CSARDRQGTYNEQFF
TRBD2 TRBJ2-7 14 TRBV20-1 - TGCAGTGCTAGAGTTGGCCCAGCGGGAGGGGAGCAGTACTTC CSARVGPAGGEQYF
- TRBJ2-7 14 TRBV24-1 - TGTGCCACCAGTTCGTCCTCTGCACGTAAAGAGCAGTACTTC CATSSSSARKEQYF
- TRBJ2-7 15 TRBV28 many TGTGCCAGCAGTTTTGACGTAGGGGGATCCTACGAGCAGTACTTC CASSFDVGGSYEQYF
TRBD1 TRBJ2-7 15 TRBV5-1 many TGCGCCAGCAGCTTGGTGGGGACAGTTACCTACGAGCAGTACTTC CASSLVGTVTYEQYF
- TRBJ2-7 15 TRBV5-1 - TGCGCCCGCAGCTTAGCGGACGGAGGCTCCTACGAGCAGTACTTC CARSLADGGSYEQYF
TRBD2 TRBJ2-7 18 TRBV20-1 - TGCAGTGCTAGAGATCCGTATAGACTAGCGTCCAAAAGTGGCGAGCAGTACTTC CSARDPYRLASKSGEQYF
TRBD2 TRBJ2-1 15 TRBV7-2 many TGTGCCAGCAGCTGGACTAGCGGGAGCGGTAATGAGCAGTTCTTC CASSWTSGSGNEQFF
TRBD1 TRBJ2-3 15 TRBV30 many TGTGCCCGAGGTGAGGGACAGGGGATGGCAGATACGCAGTATTTT CARGEGQGMADTQYF
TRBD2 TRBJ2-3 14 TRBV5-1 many TGCGCCAGCAGCTGGGGGACTAGCGCAGATACGCAGTATTTT CASSWGTSADTQYF
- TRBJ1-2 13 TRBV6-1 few TGTGCCAGCAGTACGCAGGGGTTTGATGGCTACACCTTC CASSTQGFDGYTF
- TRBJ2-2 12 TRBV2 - TGTGCCAGCAGTGAGGAGGCCGGGGAGCTGTTTTTT CASSEEAGELFF
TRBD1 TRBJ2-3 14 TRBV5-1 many TGTGCCAGCAGCCCAGGACAGGGGACAGATACGCAGTATTTT CASSPGQGTDTQYF
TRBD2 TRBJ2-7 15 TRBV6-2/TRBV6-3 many TGTGCCAGCAGAGACCCTAGCGGGAGGGCCTACGAGCAGTACTTC CASRDPSGRAYEQYF
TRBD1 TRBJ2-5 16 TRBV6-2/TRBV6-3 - TGTGCCAGCAGGCACGACAGGGCGCTGAACGGTGGGACCCAGTACTTC CASRHDRALNGGTQYF
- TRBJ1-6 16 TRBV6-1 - TGTGCCAGCAGTGAAGACCCCTTATTCGGTAATTCACCCCTCCACTTT CASSEDPLFGNSPLHF
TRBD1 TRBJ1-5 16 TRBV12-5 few TGTGCTAGTGGTTTGGTCCCTGACAGGGTTCATCAGCCCCAGCATTTT CASGLVPDRVHQPQHF
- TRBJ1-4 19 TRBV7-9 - TGTGCCAGCAGCTTAGTCGGGTCGAGGGCGGTTGCAACTAATGAAAAACTGTTTTTT CASSLVGSRAVATNEKLFF
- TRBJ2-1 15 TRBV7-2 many TGTGCCAGCTTATTAGCGGAGACGGCCTACAATGAGCAGTTCTTC CASLLAETAYNEQFF
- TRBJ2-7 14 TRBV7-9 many TGTGCCAGCAGCCAGGGCTACGGATCCTACGAGCAGTACTTC CASSQGYGSYEQYF
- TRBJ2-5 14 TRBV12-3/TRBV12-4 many TGTGCCAGCAGTTTAGCACAGGCCGGCGGGACCCAGTACTTC CASSLAQAGGTQYF
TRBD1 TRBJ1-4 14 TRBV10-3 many TGTGCCATCAGTGACTCCGGGACAGGGGGTCAACTGTTTTTT CAISDSGTGGQLFF
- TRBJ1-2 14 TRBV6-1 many TGTGCCAGCGATGGAAGGGCGGGTTCGTCTGGCTACACCTTC CASDGRAGSSGYTF
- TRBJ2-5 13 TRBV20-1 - TGCAGTGCACCGGGACGGGGGCTGGAGACCCAGTACTTC CSAPGRGLETQYF
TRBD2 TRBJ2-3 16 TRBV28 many TGTGCCAGCAGTTACCCGACTAGCGGGAACACAGATACGCAGTATTTT CASSYPTSGNTDTQYF
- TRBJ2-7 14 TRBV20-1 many TGCAGTGCTAGAAGTCAGACTAGGGCCTACGAGCAGTACTTC CSARSQTRAYEQYF
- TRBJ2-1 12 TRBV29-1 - TGCAGCGTTGAATGGGGGTACAATGAGCAGTTCTTC CSVEWGYNEQFF
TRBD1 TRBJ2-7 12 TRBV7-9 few TGTGCCAGCAGCACGACAGGGTCCGAGCAGTACTTC CASSTTGSEQYF
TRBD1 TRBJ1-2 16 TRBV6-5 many TGTGCCAGCAGTTACTCACAACAGGGGCCCTCCTATGGCTACACCTTC CASSYSQQGPSYGYTF